This T cell receptor beta chain emerged from a study of T cells after yellow fever vaccination. It was through 5'RACE template switching that TCR cDNA was made, with a universal primer site and UMIs added. TCRdb recomputed calls from the 5' RACE reads with MiXCR, one row per CDR3 protein. The sample records 100,000 or so distinct CDR3 sequences, roughly 10% being singletons. V was pared by 7 bases and J by 6 bases, with 12 bases of the junction left unmatched. CDR3 length equals 14 residues. Per germline, CDR1 DFQATT and CDR2 SNEGSKA (reference sequence). Study observations and caveats: On re-exposure, the response was weaker but peaked faster, at day 5 versus 15.

This sequence was found in a man between 18 and 35 years old who received the YFV17D yellow fever vaccine. The specimen was CD8+ T cells not binding an NS4B(214-222) dextramer, sorted from PBMCs, collected approximately 15 days after the first yellow fever vaccination. The chain is built from TRBV20-1 and TRBJ1-5; 7 nucleotides agree with TRBD1. The CDR3 region has the DNA TGCAGTGTTCCGGGGAGGGGGCAGGGTCAGCCCCAGCATTTT. Protein sequence: CSVPGRGQGQPQHF.